Shown below are 17 T cell receptor beta chains from a single sample sequenced in a study of human T cells and chemical hapten exposure. RNA extraction used unfractionated whole blood as the source of total RNA. During construction of the library, unique molecular identifiers were attached to individual cDNA molecules for quantitative, reproducible TCR counting. TCRdb itself ran the reads through MiXCR, one entry per CDR3 protein. The sample lists about 120,000 distinct CDR3 sequences, 8.5% seen once, with approximately 1.5% in the top ten. Sequenced material: whole blood. Every receptor here comes from a human donor in good health. Some clones in this sample may be carry-over from other donors' samples.

The sample holds many counts of this clonotype. The chain links TRBV5-4 to TRBJ1-2; unclear D gene. The V end was cut by 4 bases, the J end by 4 bases, with 14 bases between. The CDR3 loop spans 14 amino acids. Germline-derived CDR1 and CDR2 are SGHNT and YYREEE (reference sequence). CDR3 protein: CASSPRDIPYGYTF. CDR3 DNA: TGTGCCAGCAGCCCCCGTGACATCCCCTATGGCTACACCTTC.

The chain uses TRBV7-7 and TRBJ2-2; the D gene is possibly TRBD2 (5 bases). V was cut by 5 bases and J by 6 bases, with 10 bases left in between. CDR1 SSHAT and CDR2 FNYEAQ come from the germline V gene (reference sequence). The CDR3 runs 13 residues. The CDR3 loop reads CASSGSASGELFF. The DNA for the CDR3 is TGTGCCAGCAGCGGGAGTGCCTCCGGGGAGCTGTTTTTT.

The genes are TRBV29-1 and TRBJ1-2; no clear D gene. Germline CDR1 SQVTM, CDR2 ANQGSEA. Trimming removed 7 bases from V and 3 bases from J, with 15 bases in between. The CDR3 runs 13 residues. The CDR3 sequence: CSADRTADYGYTF. CDR3 coding DNA: TGCAGCGCCGATCGGACGGCTGACTATGGCTACACCTTC. Drawing the rest from reference TRBV29-1 and TRBJ1-2, the complete variable domain is SAVISQKPSRDICQRGTSLTIQCQVDSQVTMMFWYRQQPGQSLTLIATANQGSEATYESGFVIDKFPISRPNLTFSTLTVSNMSPEDSSIYLCSADRTADYGYTFGSGTRLTVV.

This clonotype was observed at least ten times. The chain employs TRBV9 and TRBJ1-2, with a weak D call TRBD1 (5 bases). V lost 4 bases to trimming and J lost 1 base, with 17 bases between them. Germline V gene sequence: CDR1 SGDLS, CDR2 YYNGEE. The CDR3 loop spans 16 amino acids. CDR3: CASSPLRGPNNYGYTF. The CDR3 DNA reads as TGTGCCAGCAGCCCTCTTAGGGGCCCTAATAACTATGGCTACACCTTC.

The chain employs TRBV25-1 and TRBJ2-2; 8 nucleotides line up with TRBD1. CDR1 is MGHDK and CDR2 is SYGVNS in the germline V gene. The CDR3 loop spans 14 amino acids. Trimming cost V 9 bases and J 0 bases; bases outside gene matches: 3. The CDR3 sequence: CASQGAANTGELFF. CDR3 in DNA: TGTGCCAGTCAGGGGGCGGCGAACACCGGGGAGCTGTTTTTT. Looking up the rest from reference TRBV25-1 and TRBJ2-2 gives the full variable domain: EADIYQTPRYLVIGTGKKITLECSQTMGHDKMYWYQQDPGMELHLIHYSYGVNSTEKGDLSSESTVSRIRTEHFPLTLESARPSHTSQYLCASQGAANTGELFFGEGSRLTVL.

The table lists this clonotype with many counts. The gene calls are TRBV6-5 and TRBJ1-1; possibly TRBD1 for D (6 bases). The CDR3 has 14 amino acids. Germline lookup yields CDR1 MNHEY and CDR2 SVGAGI. V lost 0 bases, J lost 4 bases, and 9 bases lay in between. CDR3 sequence (DNA): TGTGCCAGCAGTTACTCAGCAGGGGCCACTGAAGCTTTCTTT. Amino acids: CASSYSAGATEAFF.

A word on this clonotype: A much larger clone lies a single base off, so this may be a read error. V is TRBV29-1 and J is TRBJ2-3; D uncertain. This CDR3 is 11 amino acids long. From germline, CDR1 is SQVTM and CDR2 ANQGSEA. V was pared by 4 bases and J by 4 bases, with 6 bases between. The CDR3 sequence is CSVVEADTQYF. In DNA form, the CDR3 reads TGCAGCGTTGTTGAGGCAGATACGCAGTATTTT.

V usage is TRBV20-1 and J usage is TRBJ1-2, with D hard to call. Trimming took 3 bases from V and 5 from J, leaving 7 bases between them. This CDR3 is 11 amino acids long. Germline V gene sequence: CDR1 DFQATT, CDR2 SNEGSKA (reference sequence). DNA for the CDR3: TGCAGTGCTAGTTGGCGGTATGGCTACACCTTC. This codes for CSASWRYGYTF.

The gene calls are TRBV5-1 and TRBJ1-1; no definite D call. Germline CDR1 is SGHRS and CDR2 is YFSETQ. The CDR3 loop spans 17 amino acids. Trimming took off 1 base at V and 1 base at J, with 17 bases between the two ends. CDR3 protein: CASSLTRLPNGNTEAFF. In nucleotides, the CDR3 is TGCGCCAGCAGCTTGACCAGACTCCCAAACGGGAACACTGAAGCTTTCTTT.

This clonotype occurred many times. This chain connects TRBV20-1 to TRBJ2-7; 8 bases map to TRBD2. The CDR3 is made up of 16 amino acids. V gave up 0 bases and J gave up 5 bases; unmatched junction bases: 12. CDR1 DFQATT and CDR2 SNEGSKA come from the germline V gene (reference sequence). The CDR3 here is CSARDPQREISNEQYF. DNA of the CDR3: TGCAGTGCTAGAGATCCCCAGCGGGAGATCTCTAACGAGCAGTACTTC.

In this sample, this clonotype turned up a few times. CDR3 coding DNA: TGTGCCAGCAGTTCCAGAGGGTTTAGCTACGAGCAGTACTTC. Its protein is CASSSRGFSYEQYF. The chain has TRBV12-3 or TRBV12-4 and TRBJ2-7; D is possibly TRBD2 (5 bases). This CDR3 region has 14 residues. Trimming stripped 4 bases from V and 3 bases from J, with 13 bases between.

This clonotype turned up a few times. The chain links TRBV20-1 to TRBJ2-5, with TRBD1 as a possible D gene (5 bases). The CDR3 runs to 13 residues. V was trimmed by 3 bases and J by 1 base, leaving 9 bases between them. Germline lookup yields CDR1 DFQATT and CDR2 SNEGSKA (reference sequence). CDR3 DNA: TGCAGTGCTAGGGTAGGGGCCCAAGAGACCCAGTACTTC. Translation gives CSARVGAQETQYF.

This clonotype came up a few times. The V call is TRBV6-5, the J call TRBJ2-3; the D gene is possibly TRBD2 (6 bases). V was clipped by 2 bases and J by 1 base, with 13 bases between them. Per the germline V gene, CDR1 is MNHEY and CDR2 is SVGAGI. The CDR3 loop spans 16 amino acids. CDR3: CASSYAGLTGTDTQYF. CDR3 in DNA: TGTGCCAGCAGTTACGCGGGACTCACCGGCACAGATACGCAGTATTTT.

This clonotype was seen a handful of times. The rearrangement links TRBV6-2 or TRBV6-3 to TRBJ2-2; D is uncertain. This CDR3 is 14 amino acids long. The V end lost 0 bases, the J end lost 6 bases, and 8 bases lay between the germline ends. CDR1 and CDR2 from the germline V gene are MNHEY and SVGEGT. CDR3 in amino acids: CASSYSPPPGELFF. CDR3 DNA: TGTGCCAGCAGTTACTCCCCCCCCCCCGGGGAGCTGTTTTTT.

A few counts support this clonotype. CDR3: CAISERSTDTQYF. The CDR3 DNA reads as TGTGCCATCAGTGAACGGAGCACAGATACGCAGTATTTT. The chain combines TRBV10-3 with TRBJ2-3, with D unresolved. V dropped 3 bases and J dropped 0 bases, with 4 bases sitting between them. Germline V gene sequence: CDR1 ENHRY, CDR2 SYGVKD. This CDR3 contains 13 residues.

In its sample, this clonotype was seen a few times. V is TRBV5-1 and J is TRBJ1-1; D gene uncertain. CDR1 and CDR2 from the germline V gene are SGHRS and YFSETQ. Trimming took off 3 bases at V and 4 bases at J, with 16 bases between the two ends. The CDR3 is 15 residues long. The CDR3 reads CASSYNEASGTEAFF. CDR3 DNA: TGCGCCAGCAGCTACAACGAGGCGTCGGGCACTGAAGCTTTCTTT.

V is TRBV7-9 and J is TRBJ2-7, with 8 nucleotides matching TRBD1. In germline, CDR1 is SEHNR, CDR2 FQNEAQ (reference sequence). This CDR3 has 14 amino acids. The V gene end was trimmed by 3 bases and the J gene end by 6 bases; junction bases not matched to a gene: 7. The CDR3 sequence: CASSLRFDRGEQYF. The DNA for the CDR3 is TGTGCCAGCAGCTTGCGATTCGACAGGGGCGAGCAGTACTTC.